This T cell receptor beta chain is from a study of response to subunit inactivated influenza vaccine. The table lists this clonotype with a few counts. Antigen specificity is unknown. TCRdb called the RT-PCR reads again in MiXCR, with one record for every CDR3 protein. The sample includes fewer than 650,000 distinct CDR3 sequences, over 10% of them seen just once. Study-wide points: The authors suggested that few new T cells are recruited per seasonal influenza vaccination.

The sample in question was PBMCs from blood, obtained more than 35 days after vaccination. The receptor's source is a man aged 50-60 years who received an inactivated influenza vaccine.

The CDR3 DNA reads TGTGCCAGCAGTCCCCTACCCTCCTACAATGAGCAGTTCTTC. Amino acids: CASSPLPSYNEQFF. The chain uses TRBV28 and TRBJ2-1; D not certain. Per the germline V gene, CDR1 is MDHEN and CDR2 is SYDVKM. Trimming cost V 5 bases and J 0 bases, with 8 bases left between them. This CDR3 spans 14 amino acids.